This T cell receptor (beta chain) was captured by sequencing in a study of blood T cell repertoires in COVID-19. Background on the study: COVID-19 samples from acute and convalescent phases originated in the United States, Italy and Spain. Sources were T cells, B-cell-depleted T cells, or PBMCs; the material itself was cDNA or gDNA.

CDR1 is MNHEY and CDR2 is SVGEGT in the germline V gene. The CDR3 consists of 14 residues. V lost 5 bases, J lost 5 bases, and 13 bases lay in between. In the original workflow: The assay estimated nucleated cells by amplifying reference gene primers. Profiling relied on immunoSEQ multiplex PCR, and the TCRdb table lists in-frame clones only, not all of them. V and J calls and clone size are given by that table; D and trimming were obtained from the DNA. The sample gives 40,000 or so clones, more than 80% of which show up once; approximately 4.1% is in the top ten. The TCR originated in a man in his fifties or sixties with acute or convalescent COVID-19. Sequencing input: peripheral blood. The gene calls are TRBV6-2 or TRBV6-3 and TRBJ1-3; D is perhaps TRBD1 (6 bases). This chain's CDR3 is CASSQRGARNTIYF. The CDR3 region has the DNA TGTGCCAGCAGTCAACGGGGGGCTAGAAACACCATATATTTT.